These T cell receptor beta chains were read from a single sample in a study of blood T cell repertoires in COVID-19. The assay was immunoSEQ multiplex PCR, and TCRdb's table has in-frame clones only and misses some. In the table there are roughly 160,000 clones, 70% to 90% of which are singletons. The sample was peripheral blood. These receptors were collected from a man aged 60-69 years with COVID-19, enrolled during active disease. CDR3s include the opening cysteine and the closing phenylalanine or tryptophan. D genes are given only for firm matches. Clone size is shown for a subset of rows, as once, few, many or a class of expanded clone.

clone_size	cdr3_length	j_call	v_call	d_call	cdr3_nt	cdr3_aa
.	13	TRBJ2-2	TRBV29-1	.	TGCAGCGTTGGACTAAGGTTTGCCGGGGAGCTGTTTTTT	CSVGLRFAGELFF
.	13	TRBJ1-1	TRBV29-1	.	TGCAGCGTTCAGGGACAAGCGAACACTGAAGCTTTCTTT	CSVQGQANTEAFF
.	17	TRBJ2-2	TRBV5-1	TRBD2	TGCGCCAGCAGCTCGGGAGGACTAGCGGGTAACACCGGGGAGCTGTTTTTT	CASSSGGLAGNTGELFF
.	16	TRBJ1-5	TRBV6-2/TRBV6-3	.	TGTGCCAGCAGCCTTACTACAGGGTATAGCAATCAGCCCCAGCATTTT	CASSLTTGYSNQPQHF
once	14	TRBJ2-3	TRBV20-1	TRBD2	TGCAGTGCTAGTCCGGGACTAGCGACAGATACGCAGTATTTT	CSASPGLATDTQYF
.	15	TRBJ2-2	TRBV7-2	.	TGTGCCAGCAGCTTATATCCCAGACAACCGGGGGAGCTGTTTTTT	CASSLYPRQPGELFF
.	14	TRBJ2-2	TRBV7-6	.	TGTGCCAGCAGCTTAGGGCAGCGCACCGGGGAGCTGTTTTTT	CASSLGQRTGELFF
.	15	TRBJ1-5	TRBV27	TRBD1	TGTGCCAGCAGCCCCGAGGGGGCAAGCAATCAGCCCCAGCATTTT	CASSPEGASNQPQHF
.	15	TRBJ1-3	TRBV7-2	.	TGTGCCAGCAGCCAACGCCCGATGCCCCAGGACACCATATATTTT	CASSQRPMPQDTIYF
.	19	TRBJ2-1	TRBV7-3	TRBD2	TGTGCCAGCAGCTTATCGGGACTAGCGGGGGGGTCCGCCTACAATGAGCAGTTCTTC	CASSLSGLAGGSAYNEQFF
.	13	TRBJ1-1	TRBV11-2	TRBD1	TGTGCCAGCAAGGGGGCTTCGTACACTGAAGCTTTCTTT	CASKGASYTEAFF
.	15	TRBJ1-6	TRBV7-2	.	TGTGCCAGCAGCTTGGACAGCTCCTATAATTCACCCCTCCACTTT	CASSLDSSYNSPLHF
.	18	TRBJ1-4	TRBV24-1	TRBD1	TGTGCCACCAGTGATGGTGACAGGGGAAAGGGAACTAATGAAAAACTGTTTTTT	CATSDGDRGKGTNEKLFF
.	15	TRBJ2-2	TRBV30	TRBD2	TGTGCCTGGTCCCACCTAGCGGGAGTGATCGGGGAGCTGTTTTTT	CAWSHLAGVIGELFF
.	11	TRBJ1-2	TRBV12-3/TRBV12-4	.	TGTGCCAGCAGTTTTTGGAGTGGCTACACCTTC	CASSFWSGYTF
.	15	TRBJ1-2	TRBV6-6	TRBD1	TGTGCCAGCAGACCAACCGGGACAGCTAACTATGGCTACACCTTC	CASRPTGTANYGYTF
.	13	TRBJ1-2	TRBV28	.	TGTGCCAGCAGTTTTCAGGTGATACATGGCTACACCTTC	CASSFQVIHGYTF
.	12	TRBJ1-1	TRBV3-1/TRBV3-2	.	TGTGCCAGCAGCCAATTGAGGACTGAAGCTTTCTTT	CASSQLRTEAFF
.	12	TRBJ1-3	TRBV30	.	TGTGCCTGGGGACCATCTGGAAACACCATATATTTT	CAWGPSGNTIYF
.	16	TRBJ2-7	TRBV7-9	TRBD2	TGTGCCAGCAGCTTGTTAGGGACTAGCGGCTCCTACGAGCAGTACTTC	CASSLLGTSGSYEQYF
.	14	TRBJ2-7	TRBV27	TRBD1	TGTGCCAGCAGTTTAGGGTGGACAGGCTACGAGCAGTACTTC	CASSLGWTGYEQYF
.	19	TRBJ1-5	TRBV19	.	TGTGCCAGTAGTATAGATGAACTCTTGGCGGGAAACAGCAATCAGCCCCAGCATTTT	CASSIDELLAGNSNQPQHF
.	14	TRBJ2-2	TRBV5-1	TRBD1	TGCGCCAGCAGTCGCACAGGGGACACCGGGGAGCTGTTTTTT	CASSRTGDTGELFF
.	11	TRBJ2-6	TRBV9	TRBD2	TGTGCCAGCAGCACCCGGGAGGGCCTGACTTTC	CASSTREGLTF
.	16	TRBJ2-1	TRBV30	TRBD1	TGTGCCTGGAGTGTACTAGGGACAGGTACCTACAATGAGCAGTTCTTC	CAWSVLGTGTYNEQFF
once	14	TRBJ1-2	TRBV13	TRBD1	TGTGCCAGCAGCCCGACAGGGCCCAACTATGGCTACACCTTC	CASSPTGPNYGYTF
.	13	TRBJ1-3	TRBV13	.	TGTGCCAGCAGCTCGGGAGCCCTAAACACCATATATTTT	CASSSGALNTIYF
.	16	TRBJ2-7	TRBV21-1	.	TGTGCCAGCAGCAACCCCCCTCATTCGGGGTCTTACGAGCAGTACTTC	CASSNPPHSGSYEQYF
.	12	TRBJ2-7	TRBV5-1	.	TGCGCCAGCAGCTTGTCAGACTACGAGCAGTACTTC	CASSLSDYEQYF
.	15	TRBJ1-2	TRBV7-2	TRBD1	TGTGCCAGCAGCTTAGGGAGAGGGGGCGCAGGTGGCTACACCTTC	CASSLGRGGAGGYTF
.	13	TRBJ1-1	TRBV19	.	TGTGCCAGTAGTATAGGTCCCACGGGTGAAGCTTTCTTT	CASSIGPTGEAFF
.	15	TRBJ2-7	TRBV27	.	TGTGCCAGCAGTGGCCGGGGAGTTATTAAGTACGAGCAGTACTTC	CASSGRGVIKYEQYF
.	15	TRBJ1-1	TRBV19	.	TGTGCCAGTACCACAGCGAGGACAGCGAACACTGAAGCTTTCTTT	CASTTARTANTEAFF
few	14	TRBJ1-2	TRBV3-1/TRBV3-2	TRBD1	TGTGCCAGCAGCCCTAAGCAGGGGGGCTATGGCTACACCTTC	CASSPKQGGYGYTF
.	12	TRBJ1-2	TRBV6-5	TRBD1	TGTGCCAGCAAAGGACAGGGGGCCGGCTACACCTTC	CASKGQGAGYTF
.	18	TRBJ2-3	TRBV2	TRBD2	TGTGCCAGCACACTCGGGGGGCTAGCGGGAGGGTTTACAGATACGCAGTATTTT	CASTLGGLAGGFTDTQYF
.	14	TRBJ2-3	TRBV24-1	.	TGTGCCACCAGTGATTTGGGCAGGCAGGATACGCAGTATTTT	CATSDLGRQDTQYF
once	14	TRBJ1-6	TRBV7-9	.	TGTGCCAGCAGTTCACAGGGAAGGAATTCACCCCTCCACTTT	CASSSQGRNSPLHF
.	15	TRBJ1-6	TRBV6-4	TRBD1	TGTGCCAGCCAGCCGGAGACAGGGTCGGGTTCACCCCTCCACTTT	CASQPETGSGSPLHF
.	14	TRBJ2-1	TRBV6-5	TRBD1	TGTGCCAGCGGCTGGACACAGGGGTTAAATGAGCAGTTCTTC	CASGWTQGLNEQFF
few	13	TRBJ1-2	TRBV27	.	TGTGCCAGCAGTCCCCGCGGGGGGCAGGGCTACACCTTC	CASSPRGGQGYTF
.	14	TRBJ2-3	TRBV9	TRBD1	TGTGCCAGCTCCGGGACAGGGGGGCCAGATACGCAGTATTTT	CASSGTGGPDTQYF
.	13	TRBJ1-6	TRBV7-2	TRBD1	TGTGCCAGCAGCGGGACAGCCAATTCACCCCTCCACTTT	CASSGTANSPLHF
.	12	TRBJ2-2	TRBV3-1/TRBV3-2	.	TGTGCCAGCGGAGATACCCTCGGGGAGCTGTTTTTT	CASGDTLGELFF
.	15	TRBJ2-2	TRBV6-1	.	TGTGCCAGCAGTGAACGGTTGTTGAACACCGGGGAGCTGTTTTTT	CASSERLLNTGELFF
.	15	TRBJ1-1	TRBV18	TRBD1	TGTGCCAGCTCATCGGACAGGTTCTTGAACACTGAAGCTTTCTTT	CASSSDRFLNTEAFF
.	16	TRBJ2-3	TRBV6-5	.	TGTGCCAGCAGTTACCGTCGGGGGTCGAGCACAGATACGCAGTATTTT	CASSYRRGSSTDTQYF
.	14	TRBJ1-1	TRBV6-5	.	TGTGCCAGCAGTCCCGAGGGCCAGAACACTGAAGCTTTCTTT	CASSPEGQNTEAFF
few	14	TRBJ2-1	TRBV6-5	TRBD2	TGTGCCAGCAGGCTAGCGGGAGCCCGAAATGAGCAGTTCTTC	CASRLAGARNEQFF
once	17	TRBJ2-5	TRBV7-2	TRBD2	TGTGCCAGCAGCTCCAGTTGGACTAGCGGGCACCAAGAGACCCAGTACTTC	CASSSSWTSGHQETQYF
.	12	TRBJ1-1	TRBV7-3	.	TGTGCCAGCAGCATGGCCGGGGGTGAAGCTTTCTTT	CASSMAGGEAFF
.	15	TRBJ2-5	TRBV4-2	TRBD1	TGTGCCAGCAGAAAGACGACAGGGTACCAAGAGACCCAGTACTTC	CASRKTTGYQETQYF
once	15	TRBJ2-5	TRBV7-9	.	TGTGCCAGCAACCTGGGGCTACACGACGGAGAGACCCAGTACTTC	CASNLGLHDGETQYF
once	13	TRBJ1-2	TRBV6-5	TRBD1	TGTGCCAGCAGTTACCAGGGGGCAGGGGGCTACACCTTC	CASSYQGAGGYTF
.	16	TRBJ2-7	TRBV4-1	.	TGCGCCAGCAGCAGCAGTGTGGCGGTGAGCTCCTACGAGCAGTACTTC	CASSSSVAVSSYEQYF
.	17	TRBJ1-1	TRBV7-2	TRBD1	TGTGCCAGCAGCTTAGGGGCAGGGGGCTTAATGAACACTGAAGCTTTCTTT	CASSLGAGGLMNTEAFF
.	16	TRBJ1-2	TRBV11-3	.	TGTGCCAGCAGCTCCCAGGGGTCCCTCGCTAACTATGGCTACACCTTC	CASSSQGSLANYGYTF
.	15	TRBJ1-5	TRBV6-5	.	TGTGCCAGCAGATCGACAGCTTATAGCAATCAGCCCCAGCATTTT	CASRSTAYSNQPQHF
.	12	TRBJ2-7	TRBV18	.	TGTGCCAGCTCACCGGTTGAGCGGGAGCAGTACTTC	CASSPVEREQYF
few	14	TRBJ2-6	TRBV6-5	.	TGTGCCAGCAGACACCCCTCTGGGGCCAACGTCCTGACTTTC	CASRHPSGANVLTF